These T cell receptor beta chains were read from a single sample in a study of CD8 T cells in Susac syndrome. TCRdb redid the calling of the immunoSEQ multiplex PCR reads with MiXCR, one entry per CDR3 protein. Of approximately 150,000 distinct CDR3 sequences listed, approximately 92% are singletons. The sequenced material came from CD4+ T cells from PBMCs. The receptor source for this set is a human donor in good health. CDR3s include the opening cysteine and the closing phenylalanine or tryptophan. The D gene is left open where the match is weak.

J gene: TRBJ1-1; CDR3 length: 15; D gene: NA; V gene: TRBV6-1; CDR3 protein: CASSESPGINTEAFF
J gene: TRBJ1-1; CDR3 length: 13; D gene: NA; V gene: TRBV11-1; CDR3 protein: CASSLDELSEAFF
J gene: TRBJ1-1; CDR3 length: 13; D gene: NA; V gene: TRBV29-1; CDR3 protein: CSVETSGYTEAFF
J gene: TRBJ1-2; CDR3 length: 15; D gene: NA; V gene: TRBV27; CDR3 protein: CASSFRAGSNYGYTF
J gene: TRBJ2-5; CDR3 length: 15; D gene: NA; V gene: TRBV12-3/TRBV12-4; CDR3 protein: CASTRSSAGQETQYF
J gene: TRBJ1-2; CDR3 length: 15; D gene: NA; V gene: TRBV13; CDR3 protein: CASSTNPTLHYGYTF
J gene: TRBJ2-5; CDR3 length: 14; D gene: NA; V gene: TRBV18; CDR3 protein: CASSPISAGETQYF
J gene: TRBJ1-6; CDR3 length: 13; D gene: NA; V gene: TRBV27; CDR3 protein: CASSLSGRSPLHF
J gene: TRBJ1-1; CDR3 length: 13; D gene: NA; V gene: TRBV12-3/TRBV12-4; CDR3 protein: CASTRMGNTEAFF
J gene: TRBJ2-5; CDR3 length: 14; D gene: NA; V gene: TRBV20-1; CDR3 protein: CSASRGDRRETQYF
J gene: TRBJ1-1; CDR3 length: 14; D gene: NA; V gene: TRBV29-1; CDR3 protein: CSVEGSSMRTEAFF
J gene: TRBJ2-5; CDR3 length: 13; D gene: NA; V gene: TRBV5-1; CDR3 protein: CASSRQPGETQYF
J gene: TRBJ1-1; CDR3 length: 15; D gene: NA; V gene: TRBV7-9; CDR3 protein: CASSPRAGANTEAFF
J gene: TRBJ1-1; CDR3 length: 16; D gene: NA; V gene: TRBV18; CDR3 protein: CASSPLQGKGNTEAFF
J gene: TRBJ1-5; CDR3 length: 15; D gene: TRBD1; V gene: TRBV20-1; CDR3 protein: CSAKDRGRGNQPQHF
J gene: TRBJ2-2; CDR3 length: 15; D gene: TRBD2; V gene: TRBV5-1; CDR3 protein: CASSSGGLNTGELFF
J gene: TRBJ2-3; CDR3 length: 16; D gene: NA; V gene: TRBV3-1; CDR3 protein: CASSPLQWGGTDTQYF
J gene: TRBJ1-1; CDR3 length: 17; D gene: NA; V gene: TRBV5-6; CDR3 protein: CASSLRRTGKWGTEAFF
J gene: TRBJ2-7; CDR3 length: 14; D gene: TRBD1; V gene: TRBV5-6; CDR3 protein: CASSFTTTGGEQYF
J gene: TRBJ2-7; CDR3 length: 14; D gene: NA; V gene: TRBV6-4; CDR3 protein: CASPPGPAAPWEYF
J gene: TRBJ2-3; CDR3 length: 13; D gene: NA; V gene: TRBV20-1; CDR3 protein: CSGDRRGADTQYF
J gene: TRBJ2-5; CDR3 length: 16; D gene: TRBD2; V gene: TRBV7-3; CDR3 protein: CASSLGTAGGRETQYF
J gene: TRBJ2-3; CDR3 length: 15; D gene: TRBD2; V gene: TRBV20-1; CDR3 protein: CSVLPPSGGADTQYF
J gene: TRBJ2-3; CDR3 length: 16; D gene: TRBD2; V gene: TRBV5-6; CDR3 protein: CASSSLERGYTDTQYF
J gene: TRBJ1-1; CDR3 length: 12; D gene: NA; V gene: TRBV20-1; CDR3 protein: CSARVGQTEAFF
J gene: TRBJ2-5; CDR3 length: 15; D gene: NA; V gene: TRBV5-1; CDR3 protein: CASSLAESSRQTQYF
J gene: TRBJ1-5; CDR3 length: 14; D gene: TRBD1; V gene: TRBV6-5; CDR3 protein: CASSSGGFNQPQHF